The 21 T cell receptor beta chains in this list originate from one sample, sequenced in a study of OX40 agonist ivuxolimab in advanced cancers. Method: immunoSEQ multiplex PCR; TCRdb's copy keeps in-frame clones and lacks some. This sample has fewer than 30,000 clones, with over 60% found just once. The sample consisted of CD4+ or CD8+ T cells sorted from blood, taken in a trial of the OX40 agonist ivuxolimab. The origin of the receptors is an adult with an advanced solid tumor such as melanoma, head and neck, liver or kidney cancer.

The chain joins TRBV30 to TRBJ1-5; D remains ambiguous. The length of the CDR3 is 14 residues. Germline lookup yields CDR1 GTSNPN and CDR2 SVGIG (reference sequence). The ends were cut back, 1 base at V and 1 base at J, with 8 bases in the middle. CDR3 sequence: CAWSGSPSNQPQHF. The CDR3, as DNA: TGTGCCTGGAGTGGGTCCCCGAGCAATCAGCCCCAGCATTTT. The whole variable domain, filled in from reference TRBV30 and TRBJ1-5, reads SQTIHQWPATLVQPVGSPLSLECTVEGTSNPNLYWYRQAAGRGLQLLFYSVGIGQISSEVPQNLSASRPQDRQFILSSKKLLLSDSGFYLCAWSGSPSNQPQHFGDGTRLSIL.

The count of this clone is one. The V call is TRBV6-1, the J call TRBJ2-7; D call uncertain. Germline lookup yields CDR1 MNHNS and CDR2 SASEGT. The CDR3 consists of 15 residues. Trimming stripped 3 bases from V and 1 base from J, with 13 bases between. DNA for the CDR3: TGTGCCAGCAGTGAGTTGGGCAGTTTGTCCTACGAGCAGTACTTC. Its translation: CASSELGSLSYEQYF.

This sequence joins TRBV18 and TRBJ1-1; TRBD1 agrees at 8 bases. V lost 5 bases and J lost 5; bases outside the gene matches: 10. Looked up from germline, CDR1 is KGHSH and CDR2 is LQKENI. This CDR3 has 15 residues. The CDR3 region has the DNA TGTGCCAGCTCAATAGGACAGGGATCGGTTACTGAAGCTTTCTTT. The encoded protein is CASSIGQGSVTEAFF.

This clone appeared a few times. This sequence joins TRBV6-5 and TRBJ1-4; D might be TRBD1 (5 bases). Germline V lookup: CDR1 MNHEY, CDR2 SVGAGI. Trimming cost V 11 bases and J 6 bases, with 16 bases left between them. The length of the CDR3 is 13 residues. CDR3 in DNA: TGTGCCGCGCATGGGCGGGGGGATGAAAAACTGTTTTTT. Translation: CAAHGRGDEKLFF.

CDR3 bases: TGTGCCAGCAGCTTCAGTGTAGGGGGCTCTAATGGCTACACCTTC. Residues: CASSFSVGGSNGYTF. The rearrangement joins TRBV5-4 to TRBJ1-2, with 7 positions matching TRBD1. Per the germline V gene, CDR1 is SGHNT and CDR2 is YYREEE (reference sequence). The trim removed 2 bases at V and 6 bases at J, leaving 10 bases unmatched. This CDR3 is built from 15 residues.

The table lists this clone with a count of one. The gene calls are TRBV6-1 and TRBJ1-1; D remains ambiguous. The germline V gene has CDR1 MNHNS and CDR2 SASEGT. The CDR3 is 14 amino acids. Trimming took off 10 bases at V and 1 base at J, with 16 bases between the two ends. CDR3 bases: TGTGCCATAACCACGATTACAGCGAACACTGAAGCTTTCTTT. Amino acids: CAITTITANTEAFF.

This clone rates as medium-sized. DNA of the CDR3: TGTGCCAGCAGCCCAGGGGTCGGTAGCACAGATACGCAGTATTTT. It encodes CASSPGVGSTDTQYF. The chain employs TRBV9 and TRBJ2-3; TRBD1 is a possible D gene (6 bases). The V and J ends lost 4 bases and 0 bases respectively, with 12 bases between them. The CDR3 spans 15 residues. Germline CDR1 SGDLS, CDR2 YYNGEE. The entire variable domain, with the rest obtained from reference TRBV9 and TRBJ2-3, is as follows: DSGVTQTPKHLITATGQRVTLRCSPRSGDLSVYWYQQSLDQGLQFLIQYYNGEERAKGNILERFSAQQFPDLHSELNLSSLELGDSALYFCASSPGVGSTDTQYFGPGTRLTVL.

The chain is built from TRBV9 and TRBJ2-2, with D possibly matching TRBD2 (6 bases). Germline values: CDR1 SGDLS, CDR2 YYNGEE. The CDR3 is 14 amino acids. V was pared by 0 bases and J by 5 bases, with 8 bases between. This CDR3 reads CASSVVSGTGELFF. In DNA, the CDR3 is TGTGCCAGCAGCGTAGTCAGCGGGACCGGGGAGCTGTTTTTT.

The V and J genes are TRBV28 and TRBJ2-5; 9 bases agree with TRBD2. CDR3 size: 15 residues. CDR1 and CDR2 from the germline V gene are MDHEN and SYDVKM. The J segment lost 5 bases and the V segment lost 2 bases, leaving 6 bases of the junction unmatched. The CDR3 DNA is TGTGCCAGCAGTTTAACGGCGGGGGGGCTTGAGACCCAGTACTTC. It is translated as CASSLTAGGLETQYF.

The chain carries TRBV28 and TRBJ2-3; D unclear. Trimming pared 4 bases from V and 1 base from J, leaving 6 bases between. This CDR3 has 13 residues. Germline-derived CDR1 and CDR2 are MDHEN and SYDVKM. CDR3 bases: TGTGCCAGCAGTTGGACCCGCACAGATACGCAGTATTTT. Its protein is CASSWTRTDTQYF.

The J gene is TRBJ1-5, the V gene TRBV4-2, with 7 bases identical to TRBD1. The CDR3 runs to 16 residues. The ends lost 2 bases at V and 6 bases at J; junction bases unmatched: 10. In germline, CDR1 is LGHNA, CDR2 YNFKEQ. This chain's CDR3 is CASSQTGQDGGQPQHF. The CDR3 DNA is TGTGCCAGCAGCCAAACCGGACAGGACGGGGGTCAGCCCCAGCATTTT.

The V call is TRBV13, the J call TRBJ2-1, with D perhaps matching TRBD1 or TRBD2 (5 bases each). V gave up 0 bases and J gave up 0 bases, with 9 bases separating them. The CDR3 is made up of 16 amino acids. Per the germline V gene, CDR1 is PRHDT and CDR2 is FYEKMQ (reference sequence). The CDR3 sequence is CASSLGLGRSYNEQFF. The CDR3 coding sequence is TGTGCCAGCAGCTTAGGCTTGGGACGCTCCTACAATGAGCAGTTCTTC.

This rearrangement joins TRBV6-1 to TRBJ2-7; 7 bases are shared with TRBD2. Germline loops: CDR1 MNHNS, CDR2 SASEGT. Trimming took 5 bases from V and 3 from J; bases not matched to a gene: 10. The CDR3 consists of 15 residues. The CDR3 sequence is CASSPSGTGGYEQYF. The CDR3 coding sequence is TGTGCCAGCAGTCCTTCCGGGACGGGGGGCTACGAGCAGTACTTC.

The gene calls are TRBV6-5 and TRBJ1-2, with D perhaps TRBD1 (5 bases). V was cut by 2 bases and J by 4 bases, with 14 bases left in between. CDR1 and CDR2 (germline): MNHEY, SVGAGI. This CDR3 is built from 15 residues. CDR3: CASSYGAGSPYGYTF. In DNA form, the CDR3 reads TGTGCCAGCAGTTACGGAGCAGGGAGCCCCTATGGCTACACCTTC.

This clone is labeled as medium-sized. The chain is built from TRBV29-1 and TRBJ2-3, with no clear D. With 4 bases removed from V and 2 bases from J, the gap between germline ends came to 16 bases. The CDR3 has 15 residues. Germline V CDR1 and CDR2: SQVTM, ANQGSEA. The CDR3: CSVVLAIQYTDTQYF. The CDR3 nucleotides read TGCAGCGTTGTTTTGGCTATTCAATACACAGATACGCAGTATTTT.

The J gene is TRBJ2-4, the V gene TRBV6-5, with D possibly TRBD1 on 6 matching bases. Per germline, CDR1 MNHEY and CDR2 SVGAGI. The CDR3 sequence is 14 residues long. The V end lost 0 bases, the J end lost 5 bases, and 8 bases lay between the germline ends. CDR3 DNA sequence: TGTGCCAGCAGTTACTCGACAGGTCAAAACATTCAGTACTTC. Translation: CASSYSTGQNIQYF.

The chain is built from TRBV7-2 and TRBJ1-2; D gene ambiguous. This CDR3 has 16 residues. Germline V gene lookup returns CDR1 SGHTA and CDR2 FQGNSA. V was trimmed by 1 base and J by 1 base, leaving 13 bases between them. The CDR3 bases are TGTGCCAGCAGCTTAGTCGCGGCTTCATATAACTATGGCTACACCTTC. Protein sequence: CASSLVAASYNYGYTF. Full variable domain (remainder filled in from reference TRBV7-2 and TRBJ1-2): GAGVSQSPSNKVTEKGKDVELRCDPISGHTALYWYRQSLGQGLEFLIYFQGNSAPDKSGLPSDRFSAERTGGSVSTLTIQRTQQEDSAVYLCASSLVAASYNYGYTFGSGTRLTVV.

The V call is TRBV6-1, the J call TRBJ2-3, with D perhaps TRBD2 (6 bases). Deletions cut 10 bases from V and 6 bases from J, with 17 bases between. This CDR3 comprises 13 residues. Germline values: CDR1 MNHNS, CDR2 SASEGT. The CDR3 DNA sequence: TGTGCCATCAGAGATAACCGGGGGGATACGCAGTATTTT. Protein product: CAIRDNRGDTQYF.

This clone qualifies as medium-sized. This chain connects TRBV28 to TRBJ1-5; D may be TRBD1 (5 bases). The germline V gene encodes CDR1 MDHEN and CDR2 SYDVKM. This CDR3 spans 14 amino acids. V lost 5 bases to trimming and J lost 9 bases, with 17 bases between them. CDR3 sequence: CASSVDSEYRPQHF. CDR3 DNA: TGTGCCAGCAGTGTAGACAGCGAGTATCGGCCCCAGCATTTT.

The chain uses TRBV7-9 and TRBJ2-1; D may be TRBD1 or TRBD2 (6 bases each). The CDR3 runs to 15 residues. V was cut by 6 bases and J by 5 bases, with 17 bases left in between. Germline CDR1 and CDR2: SEHNR and FQNEAQ (reference sequence). The CDR3 bases are TGTGCCAGCAGGGGTAACTGGAGGGGGGACAATGAGCAGTTCTTC. Its protein is CASRGNWRGDNEQFF.

In its sample, this clone ranks as large. This CDR3 is also generated by other DNA sequences in the sample. J is TRBJ2-7 and V is TRBV4-1; no reliable D call. In germline, CDR1 is MGHRA, CDR2 YSYEKL. This CDR3 has 12 residues. V was trimmed by 1 base and J by 5 bases, leaving 6 bases between them. CDR3 sequence (DNA): TGCGCCAGCAGCCAAGTCGGTAACGAGCAGTACTTC. Its protein product is CASSQVGNEQYF.